Listed below are T cell receptor beta chains from one sample, sequenced in a study of monozygotic twins with inflammatory bowel disease. One entry per CDR3 protein, without DNA, is what TCRdb gives after re-calling the 5' RACE reads. This table lists a few hundred thousand distinct CDR3 sequences. Sequencing was done on a sample of blood. The receptor source for this set is a human donor with ulcerative colitis or Crohn's disease, or a healthy co-twin of an affected twin (not recorded which). CDR3s include the opening cysteine and the closing phenylalanine or tryptophan. The order of the fields is V gene, J gene, CDR3 protein.

V gene: TRBV20-1
J gene: TRBJ2-1
CDR3 protein: CSARLAGDRENNEQFF

V gene: TRBV5-1
J gene: TRBJ2-3
CDR3 protein: CASTGGGGSTDTQYF

V gene: TRBV12-3/TRBV12-4
J gene: TRBJ1-4
CDR3 protein: CASRRGQLNEKLFF

V gene: TRBV6-2/TRBV6-3
J gene: TRBJ2-7
CDR3 protein: CASSYFGTGVNEQYF

V gene: TRBV6-5
J gene: TRBJ2-3
CDR3 protein: CASSYGDMIGTDTQYF

V gene: TRBV20-1
J gene: TRBJ2-3
CDR3 protein: CSARSDTYSGELNTDTQYF

V gene: TRBV24-1
J gene: TRBJ2-5
CDR3 protein: CATSDPRQGVETQYF

V gene: TRBV4-3
J gene: TRBJ1-2
CDR3 protein: CASSQRRGGWGYTF

V gene: TRBV7-2
J gene: TRBJ2-7
CDR3 protein: CASSLEARSGSGYF

V gene: TRBV6-5
J gene: TRBJ2-5
CDR3 protein: CASSYNLRGQGKETQYF

V gene: TRBV4-2
J gene: TRBJ1-3
CDR3 protein: CASSRPPQVVGNTIYF

V gene: TRBV7-2
J gene: TRBJ2-7
CDR3 protein: CASSLAGAVNEQYF

V gene: TRBV5-1
J gene: TRBJ2-7
CDR3 protein: CASSTQDYEQYF

V gene: TRBV5-1
J gene: TRBJ2-5
CDR3 protein: CASSRGPSRHTETQYF

V gene: TRBV20-1
J gene: TRBJ2-7
CDR3 protein: CSARSWTSGVFEQYF

V gene: TRBV6-1
J gene: TRBJ2-7
CDR3 protein: CASSPPGTGYEQYF

V gene: TRBV25-1
J gene: TRBJ1-4
CDR3 protein: CASSEYWGTSEKLFF

V gene: TRBV10-3
J gene: TRBJ1-5
CDR3 protein: CAISKTSTGGFNQPQHF

V gene: TRBV10-3
J gene: TRBJ2-5
CDR3 protein: CAISDEGGLEETQYF

V gene: TRBV6-5
J gene: TRBJ2-5
CDR3 protein: CASSYPGTGQTQYF

V gene: TRBV7-2
J gene: TRBJ1-2
CDR3 protein: CASSPQSLDYGYTF

V gene: TRBV12-5
J gene: TRBJ1-1
CDR3 protein: CASSQDRGVGTEAFF

V gene: TRBV5-1
J gene: TRBJ2-7
CDR3 protein: CASSNPDRDSSYEQYF

V gene: TRBV4-3
J gene: TRBJ1-6
CDR3 protein: CASSQESSQSSSYNSPLHF

V gene: TRBV9
J gene: TRBJ2-3
CDR3 protein: CASSVMGFTDTQYF

V gene: TRBV24-1
J gene: TRBJ2-5
CDR3 protein: CATSRLGETQYF

V gene: TRBV27
J gene: TRBJ2-7
CDR3 protein: CASSLTGQGNYEQYF

V gene: TRBV6-2/TRBV6-3
J gene: TRBJ2-7
CDR3 protein: CASIPRPDSYEQYF

V gene: TRBV4-3
J gene: TRBJ1-2
CDR3 protein: CASRDSPRNYGYTF

V gene: TRBV6-5
J gene: TRBJ1-6
CDR3 protein: CASSYGQMSSYNSPLHF

V gene: TRBV7-6
J gene: TRBJ2-1
CDR3 protein: CASSLDDRAFYNEQFF

V gene: TRBV9
J gene: TRBJ2-1
CDR3 protein: CASSNPKRAPSYNEQFF

V gene: TRBV6-1
J gene: TRBJ1-2
CDR3 protein: CASSATGTEILRGYTF

V gene: TRBV6-2/TRBV6-3
J gene: TRBJ2-5
CDR3 protein: CASSYLGGPIETQYF

V gene: TRBV7-2
J gene: TRBJ1-5
CDR3 protein: CASSLASGNLQPQHF

V gene: TRBV4-3
J gene: TRBJ1-4
CDR3 protein: CASSQTTGWNEKLFF

V gene: TRBV20-1
J gene: TRBJ2-1
CDR3 protein: CSAKTSGSYNEQFF

V gene: TRBV9
J gene: TRBJ1-1
CDR3 protein: CASTRDSTYTEAFF

V gene: TRBV29-1
J gene: TRBJ2-7
CDR3 protein: CSAIDRGNYEQYF

V gene: TRBV5-1
J gene: TRBJ2-7
CDR3 protein: CASSSGQSQLYEQYF

V gene: TRBV6-5
J gene: TRBJ2-2
CDR3 protein: CASSYSREKIGELFF

V gene: TRBV10-3
J gene: TRBJ1-4
CDR3 protein: CAISEFSVRRNEKLFF

V gene: TRBV20-1
J gene: TRBJ2-5
CDR3 protein: CSARRASAKETQYF

V gene: TRBV4-2
J gene: TRBJ2-3
CDR3 protein: CASSPGASGVWRDTQYF

V gene: TRBV12-5
J gene: TRBJ2-7
CDR3 protein: CASGLGRLAGTSYEQYF

V gene: TRBV20-1
J gene: TRBJ2-3
CDR3 protein: CSARPTGGWTDTQYF

V gene: TRBV24-1
J gene: TRBJ1-2
CDR3 protein: CATSDSGQTYGYTF

V gene: TRBV4-1
J gene: TRBJ2-5
CDR3 protein: CASSQDTEETQYF

V gene: TRBV11-1
J gene: TRBJ2-1
CDR3 protein: CASSTGLAGGHYYNEQFF

V gene: TRBV7-3
J gene: TRBJ1-1
CDR3 protein: CASSLAGGGTEAFF

V gene: TRBV11-2
J gene: TRBJ1-6
CDR3 protein: CASSLEGTGGYSPLHF

V gene: TRBV20-1
J gene: TRBJ1-6
CDR3 protein: CSARDSSQTNSPLHF

V gene: TRBV15
J gene: TRBJ2-5
CDR3 protein: CATSRLAGGPETQYF

V gene: TRBV28
J gene: TRBJ2-3
CDR3 protein: CASSSASGGPGGTQYF

V gene: TRBV7-2
J gene: TRBJ1-6
CDR3 protein: CASTSWVSPLHF

V gene: TRBV7-9
J gene: TRBJ2-1
CDR3 protein: CASSLDRVNEQFF